Presented here are 32 T cell receptor beta chains from one specimen sequenced in a study of blood T cells in healthy people across ages (dated by TCRdb to the mid-2010s). Library method: 5' RACE. TCRdb lists the instrument as Illumina HiSeq 2500. The second PCR ran for about 6 to 12 cycles and used a J-beta primer mix along with a sample-barcoded 5' primer. TCRdb reprocessing: public reads trimmed at Q25 with fastp, clones called with MiXCR, in-frame beta chains kept. Rows matching on CDR3 protein sequence are summarized as one entry with the most common DNA and genes. Across this sample there are roughly 1,700,000 distinct CDR3 sequences, with approximately 28% seen only once. Around 7.7% of the sample is in the top ten clones. Sequenced material: blood. These receptors all come from a woman aged 25 to 39 in good health.

This clonotype was picked up many times. J is TRBJ1-2 and V is TRBV4-1; the D is unclear. Germline V gene lookup returns CDR1 MGHRA and CDR2 YSYEKL. With 6 bases removed from V and 3 bases from J, the gap between germline ends came to 11 bases. The CDR3 has 13 amino acids. Here the CDR3 reads CASSLTVDYGYTF. Written as DNA, the CDR3 is TGCGCCAGCAGTCTTACAGTGGACTATGGCTACACCTTC.

Only a few counts were recorded for this clonotype. V gene TRBV7-2 combines with J gene TRBJ2-3, with TRBD1 matching 7 bases. V dropped 7 bases and J dropped 0; count of bases not matched to a gene: 4. Germline values: CDR1 SGHTA, CDR2 FQGNSA. The CDR3 has 14 residues. CDR3 sequence: CASNRGLSTDTQYF. DNA for the CDR3: TGTGCCAGCAACAGGGGTCTTAGCACAGATACGCAGTATTTT.

The gene calls are TRBV15 and TRBJ1-5; D may be TRBD1 (6 bases). Trimming stripped 1 base from V and 4 bases from J, with 11 bases between. This CDR3 region has 15 residues. The germline V gene has CDR1 LNHNV and CDR2 YYDKDF (reference sequence). The CDR3 spells CATSRAGTLNQPQHF. The DNA of the CDR3 is TGTGCCACCAGCAGAGCCGGGACATTAAATCAGCCCCAGCATTTT.

This clonotype was picked up many times. DNA of the CDR3: TGTGCCACCAGTGATTTGCTCCGGGGTTCGGACAGCTCCTACGAGCAGTACTTC. It translates to CATSDLLRGSDSSYEQYF. The chain recombines TRBV24-1 with TRBJ2-7, with D possibly being TRBD1 (6 bases). Germline CDR1 reads KGHDR; CDR2 reads SFDVKD. V lost 0 bases to trimming and J lost 0 bases, with 17 bases between them. This CDR3 spans 18 amino acids.

The chain uses TRBV12-3 or TRBV12-4 and TRBJ2-1; D may match TRBD1 or TRBD2 (5 bases each). The germline V and J ends were trimmed by 3 bases and 8 bases, with 14 bases remaining between them. The length of the CDR3 is 14 residues. CDR3 sequence reads: CASSFGPLGDEQFF. CDR3 bases: TGTGCCAGCAGTTTCGGGCCTTTGGGGGATGAGCAGTTCTTC.

Details on this clonotype: Germline and junction disagree at one end, which may indicate a read error. The chain uses TRBV5-1 and TRBJ2-1; possibly TRBD2 for D (5 bases). Germline CDR1 reads SGHRS; CDR2 reads YFSETQ. CDR3 length: 14 amino acids. The CDR3 region is CASRPGEIYNGQFF. CDR3 coding DNA: TGCGCCAGCAGACCCGGGGAGATTTACAATGGGCAGTTCTTC. The whole variable domain, filled in from reference TRBV5-1 and TRBJ2-1, reads KAGVTQTPRYLIKTRGQQVTLSCSPISGHRSVSWYQQTPGQGLQFLFEYFSETQRNKGNFPGRFSGRQFSNSRSEMNVSTLELGDSALYLCASRPGEIYNGQFFGPGTRLTVL.

The table lists this clonotype with a count of one. The rearrangement uses TRBV10-3 and TRBJ2-2; TRBD2 aligns across 7 bases. V gave up 10 bases and J gave up 2 bases; unmatched junction bases: 4. The germline V gene encodes CDR1 ENHRY and CDR2 SYGVKD. The CDR3 sequence is 13 residues long. The chain's CDR3 is CATGTTNTGELFF. The CDR3 region has the DNA TGTGCCACAGGGACTACCAACACCGGGGAGCTGTTTTTT.

This rearrangement joins TRBV5-1 to TRBJ1-2; the D gene is possibly TRBD1 (5 bases). The CDR3 has 14 amino acids. Germline-derived CDR1 and CDR2 are SGHRS and YFSETQ. V gave up 4 bases and J gave up 3 bases, with 13 bases separating them. The CDR3 is CASSPEGVDYGYTF. DNA for the CDR3: TGCGCCAGCAGCCCGGAAGGGGTAGACTATGGCTACACCTTC.

There are many counts of this clonotype. J is TRBJ2-5 and V is TRBV3-1; 8 nucleotides agree with TRBD2. This CDR3 is built from 15 residues. Germline V gene sequence: CDR1 LGHDT, CDR2 YNNKEL (reference sequence). V shed 4 bases and J 2 bases; nucleotides not matched to a gene: 6. The CDR3: CASSPGLGWQETQYF. The CDR3, as DNA: TGTGCCAGCAGCCCGGGACTAGGCTGGCAAGAGACCCAGTACTTC.

The chain couples TRBV12-3 or TRBV12-4 to TRBJ2-2; no firm D call. Trimming cost V 0 bases and J 6 bases, with 8 bases left between them. The CDR3 has 14 residues. DNA for the CDR3: TGTGCCAGCAGTTTAGCGCCCAGCGCCGGGGAGCTGTTTTTT. Encoded protein: CASSLAPSAGELFF.

This chain uses TRBV5-6 with TRBJ2-6, with D uncertain. CDR1 is SGHDT, CDR2 YYEEEE, per germline. The CDR3 covers 17 residues. V was shortened by 1 base and J by 0 bases, with 11 bases between the two germline ends. The CDR3 DNA reads as TGTGCCAGCAGCTTGAGGCAGGCGTCCTCTGGGGCCAACGTCCTGACTTTC. It specifies CASSLRQASSGANVLTF.

The chain recombines TRBV5-1 with TRBJ1-1, with a possible D match to TRBD1 (6 bases). The CDR3 contains 16 residues. Trimming shortened V by 0 bases and J by 5 bases, and 17 bases separated the two germline ends. The germline V gene encodes CDR1 SGHRS and CDR2 YFSETQ. Here the CDR3 reads CASSLEGGPAFTEAFF. The DNA of the CDR3 is TGCGCCAGCAGCTTGGAAGGGGGGCCCGCGTTTACTGAAGCTTTCTTT. Using reference TRBV5-1 and TRBJ1-1 for the parts outside the CDR3, the full variable domain is KAGVTQTPRYLIKTRGQQVTLSCSPISGHRSVSWYQQTPGQGLQFLFEYFSETQRNKGNFPGRFSGRQFSNSRSEMNVSTLELGDSALYLCASSLEGGPAFTEAFFGQGTRLTVV.

On this clonotype itself: Since no conserved phenylalanine or tryptophan closes the CDR3, a read error is the likely cause. The chain recombines TRBV5-5 with TRBJ2-7; 9 positions agree with TRBD1. V shed 4 bases, J shed 5 bases, and the junction held 4 bases outside the gene matches. CDR3 length: 13 residues. From germline, CDR1 is SGHKS and CDR2 YYEKEE (reference sequence). The CDR3 bases are TGTGCCAGCAGCCGGACAGGGGTCCACGAGCAGTACTGC. It is translated as CASSRTGVHEQYC.

The sample holds many counts of this clonotype. This rearrangement joins TRBV6-2 or TRBV6-3 to TRBJ2-1; possible D gene TRBD1, 6 bases. Trimming left V 7 bases short and J 8 bases short, with 21 bases between. CDR1 and CDR2 from the germline V gene are MNHEY and SVGEGT. The CDR3 length is 15 residues. CDR3 region: CASISRNRDRDEQFF. DNA for the CDR3: TGTGCCAGCATCTCCAGGAACAGGGATCGTGATGAGCAGTTCTTC.

This clonotype has ten or more counts. The genes are TRBV7-6 and TRBJ2-1; D assignment may be TRBD1 or TRBD2 (6 bases each). Germline values: CDR1 SGHVS, CDR2 FNYEAQ. The CDR3 totals 13 residues. Trimming took off 4 bases at V and 5 bases at J, with 9 bases between the two ends. The CDR3 is CASSSRGDNEQFF. DNA for the CDR3: TGTGCCAGCAGCTCGAGGGGGGACAATGAGCAGTTCTTC.

This clonotype came up many times. The gene calls are TRBV6-5 and TRBJ2-7; tentative D call: TRBD2 (6 bases). The CDR3 loop spans 15 amino acids. V was clipped by 9 bases and J by 8 bases, with 26 bases between them. Germline CDR1 is MNHEY and CDR2 is SVGAGI. The CDR3 sequence is CASGDPRDGGSKQYF. In DNA form, the CDR3 reads TGTGCCAGTGGGGACCCCAGGGACGGAGGGAGCAAGCAGTACTTC.

A few counts support this clonotype. J is TRBJ2-1 and V is TRBV7-2; 13 bases fit TRBD2. Germline V lookup: CDR1 SGHTA, CDR2 FQGNSA. V was clipped by 3 bases and J by 12 bases; unmatched bases: 8. The CDR3 is 15 amino acids. The CDR3: CASSFTSGGDRGQFF. CDR3 bases: TGTGCCAGCAGCTTTACTAGCGGGGGGGATCGAGGGCAGTTCTTC.

This clonotype was detected many times. The chain is built from TRBV29-1 and TRBJ2-3; D remains unclear. CDR1 is SQVTM, CDR2 ANQGSEA, per germline. The CDR3 consists of 13 residues. V was pared by 4 bases and J by 4 bases, with 12 bases between. CDR3 loop: CSVVGAPSDTQYF. The CDR3 nucleotides read TGCAGCGTTGTAGGCGCCCCGTCAGATACGCAGTATTTT.

The chain links TRBV29-1 to TRBJ2-7; D may be TRBD1 or TRBD2 (5 bases each). This CDR3 contains 13 residues. The germline gives CDR1 SQVTM, CDR2 ANQGSEA. V was clipped by 7 bases and J by 5 bases, with 18 bases between them. The CDR3 DNA reads TGCAGCGCTGGGGACGGTCAGAGGGACGAGCAGTACTTC. This codes for CSAGDGQRDEQYF.

This clonotype is a singleton in its sample. An end of the junction differs from the germline gene, which may be a read error. The chain's CDR3 is CASSLGHGGYEKRFF. CDR3 DNA: TGTGCCAGCAGCCTCGGGCATGGGGGTTACGAAAAACGGTTTTTT. The V gene is TRBV3-1, the J gene TRBJ1-4, with D perhaps matching TRBD1 (5 bases). Germline CDR1 and CDR2: LGHDT and YNNKEL (reference sequence). The CDR3 has 15 residues.

This clonotype has just a few counts. The gene calls are TRBV29-1 and TRBJ2-1; D may be TRBD2 (5 bases). Deletions cut 4 bases from V and 4 bases from J, with 14 bases between. The CDR3 contains 14 residues. CDR1 is SQVTM, CDR2 ANQGSEA, per germline. CDR3 amino acids: CSVVRVGSYNEQFF. The CDR3 bases are TGCAGCGTTGTCCGCGTGGGGAGTTACAATGAGCAGTTCTTC.

This clonotype was seen only a few times. V usage is TRBV7-9 and J usage is TRBJ2-3, with TRBD1 identical over 10 bases. The CDR3 spans 14 residues. Trimming removed 4 bases from V and 8 bases from J; junction bases left unmatched: 6. Germline CDR1 SEHNR, CDR2 FQNEAQ (reference sequence). The DNA for the CDR3 is TGTGCCAGCAGCTCCGACAGGGGGCTGGTTACGCAGTATTTT. It specifies CASSSDRGLVTQYF.

This clonotype was counted ten times or more. This may come from a read error, since a much larger clone is one base off. CDR3 region: CASSFEGYNEQFF. CDR3 nucleotides: TGTGCCAGCAGCTTCGAGGGGTACAATGAGCAGTTCTTC. This rearrangement joins TRBV7-2 to TRBJ2-1; D is tentatively TRBD1 or TRBD2 (5 bases each). Germline V gene data show CDR1 as SGHTA and CDR2 as FQGNSA. CDR3 length: 13 amino acids. The ends were cut back, 3 bases at V and 4 bases at J, with 7 bases in the middle.

The chain is built from TRBV20-1 and TRBJ2-1, with D possibly being TRBD1 (6 bases). Trimming took 6 bases from V and 11 from J, leaving 11 bases between them. The length of the CDR3 is 10 residues. The V gene's germline CDR1 is DFQATT and CDR2 SNEGSKA (reference sequence). The CDR3 sequence is CSALRDKQFF. CDR3 sequence (DNA): TGCAGTGCCCTAAGGGACAAGCAGTTCTTC.

This clonotype was observed a few times. The rearrangement uses TRBV18 and TRBJ1-1; no firm D call. CDR3 length: 15 amino acids. V was cut by 3 bases and J by 2 bases, with 13 bases left in between. Per germline, CDR1 KGHSH and CDR2 LQKENI. CDR3 sequence (DNA): TGTGCCAGCTCACCGTCCTCCGGGTTTAACACTGAAGCTTTCTTT. Residues: CASSPSSGFNTEAFF.

V and J are TRBV6-2 or TRBV6-3 and TRBJ2-1; 9 bases map to TRBD1. The ends lost 9 bases at V and 8 bases at J; junction bases unmatched: 14. Germline V lookup: CDR1 MNHEY, CDR2 SVGEGT. CDR3 size: 15 residues. The CDR3 spells CASYSPRTGDDEQFF. The CDR3 DNA sequence: TGTGCCAGTTACTCCCCAAGGACAGGGGACGATGAGCAGTTCTTC.

V and J are TRBV10-1 and TRBJ2-7, with TRBD2 matching 9 bases. Per germline, CDR1 WNHNN and CDR2 SYGVQD (reference sequence). J gave up 5 bases and V 2 bases, and 4 bases lay outside the gene matches. The CDR3 extends over 14 amino acids. CDR3 nucleotides: TGCGCCAGCAGTGAGGGTAGCGGGAGCCACGAGCAGTACTTC. The encoded protein is CASSEGSGSHEQYF.

The chain links TRBV27 to TRBJ2-7; D gene ambiguous. Between the trimmed V and J ends, which lost 4 bases and 6 bases, there was a span of 16 bases. This CDR3 region has 14 residues. Germline values: CDR1 MNHEY, CDR2 SMNVEV (reference sequence). The CDR3 DNA is TGTGCCAGCAGTTATATCCAGAGACTGTGCGAGCAGTACTTC. Encoded protein: CASSYIQRLCEQYF.

This clonotype was counted at least ten times. The V call is TRBV7-2, the J call TRBJ1-2, with 10 nucleotides matching TRBD1. The CDR3 is made up of 14 amino acids. The V and J ends lost 4 bases and 7 bases, in that order; junction bases with no gene match: 6. Germline V CDR1 and CDR2: SGHTA, FQGNSA. CDR3 residues: CASSSRQGAFGYTF. The CDR3 coding sequence is TGTGCCAGCAGCTCCCGACAGGGGGCCTTTGGCTACACCTTC.

About this clonotype itself: A much larger clone sits a single nucleotide away, making a read error possible. V and J are TRBV7-9 and TRBJ2-1; D remains ambiguous. The CDR3 runs to 13 residues. V gave up 8 bases and J gave up 8 bases, with 16 bases separating them. The germline gives CDR1 SEHNR, CDR2 FQNEAQ (reference sequence). The CDR3: CASGPQEIHEQFF. In DNA, the CDR3 is TGTGCCAGCGGCCCCCAGGAGATACATGAGCAGTTCTTC. Together with reference TRBV7-9 and TRBJ2-1, the CDR3 gives the full variable domain: DTGVSQNPRHKITKRGQNVTFRCDPISEHNRLYWYRQTLGQGPEFLTYFQNEAQLEKSRLLSDRFSAERPKGSFSTLEIQRTEQGDSAMYLCASGPQEIHEQFFGPGTRLTVL.

The rearrangement uses TRBV18 and TRBJ2-1; the match to TRBD2 covers 7 bases. The CDR3 totals 13 residues. Trimming removed 8 bases from V and 5 bases from J; junction bases left unmatched: 6. The germline V gene has CDR1 KGHSH and CDR2 LQKENI. CDR3 sequence (DNA): TGTGCCAGCCAGACTAGCAACAACAATGAGCAGTTCTTC. Residues: CASQTSNNNEQFF.

The chain carries TRBV3-1 and TRBJ2-7; TRBD1 agrees at 8 bases. Germline loops: CDR1 LGHDT, CDR2 YNNKEL (reference sequence). Trimming removed 3 bases from V and 2 bases from J; junction bases left unmatched: 3. The CDR3 totals 14 residues. This CDR3 is CASSQPGGAYEQYF. CDR3 sequence (DNA): TGTGCCAGCAGCCAGCCAGGGGGCGCCTACGAGCAGTACTTC.